The 32 T cell receptor beta chains below all came from one sample that was sequenced in a study of cytomegalovirus exposure and HLA in healthy donors. Primers included in the PCR were 60 Vbeta and 13 Jbeta primers. Only in-frame clones appear in the TCRdb table, and some are missing; sequencing was by immunoSEQ multiplex PCR. The table lists about 160,000 clones, roughly 79% of them singletons. The sequenced sample consisted of PBMCs. The receptors were sampled from a man younger than 30 in good health and CMV-seropositive.

This rearrangement joins TRBV2 to TRBJ2-7, with D possibly TRBD2 on 5 matching bases. The CDR3 has 15 amino acids. Germline V gene data show CDR1 as SNHLY and CDR2 as FYNNEI. Trimming took 6 bases from V and 1 from J, leaving 16 bases between them. The CDR3 loop is CASREDSLGSYEQYF. CDR3 nucleotide sequence: TGTGCCAGCAGGGAGGACTCACTCGGATCCTACGAGCAGTACTTC. The whole variable domain, remainder taken from reference TRBV2 and TRBJ2-7, is EPEVTQTPSHQVTQMGQEVILRCVPISNHLYFYWYRQILGQKVEFLVSFYNNEISEKSEIFDDQFSVERPDGSNFTLKIRSTKLEDSAMYFCASREDSLGSYEQYFGPGTRLTVT.

The chain links TRBV2 to TRBJ1-3, with D possibly TRBD1 on 5 matching bases. The CDR3 has 15 residues. With 4 bases removed from V and 3 bases from J, the gap between germline ends came to 13 bases. Germline V gene lookup returns CDR1 SNHLY and CDR2 FYNNEI. The CDR3 region is CASSANRKSGNTIYF. The CDR3 coding sequence is TGTGCCAGCAGTGCGAACAGGAAAAGTGGAAACACCATATATTTT. Variable domain in full (rest from reference TRBV2 and TRBJ1-3): EPEVTQTPSHQVTQMGQEVILRCVPISNHLYFYWYRQILGQKVEFLVSFYNNEISEKSEIFDDQFSVERPDGSNFTLKIRSTKLEDSAMYFCASSANRKSGNTIYFGEGSWLTVV.

A word on this clone: One end of the junction varies from germline; a read error may be responsible. This chain uses TRBV13 with TRBJ2-6; no reliable D call. From germline, CDR1 is PRHDT and CDR2 FYEKMQ (reference sequence). The CDR3 has 15 amino acids. CDR3 coding DNA: TGTGCCAGCAGCTTAGCGCGCAGTGGGCCCAACGTCCTGACTTTC. Encoded protein: CASSLARSGPNVLTF.

The rearrangement uses TRBV27 and TRBJ2-7; 7 positions agree with TRBD2. V dropped 6 bases and J dropped 9; count of bases not matched to a gene: 17. CDR1 MNHEY and CDR2 SMNVEV come from the germline V gene (reference sequence). The CDR3 loop spans 15 amino acids. The CDR3 nucleotides read TGTGCCAGCAGCCAGACGGGGGGTATCCTACCGGGGCAGTACTTC. Residues: CASSQTGGILPGQYF.

V is TRBV4-2 and J is TRBJ1-3; D perhaps matches TRBD1 (5 bases). V lost 2 bases to trimming and J lost 6 bases, with 11 bases between them. This CDR3 is built from 14 residues. CDR1 and CDR2 (germline): LGHNA, YNFKEQ. CDR3 nucleotides: TGTGCCAGCAGCCAACACGGGGGGGAAAACACCATATATTTT. Protein: CASSQHGGENTIYF.

The J gene is TRBJ2-2, the V gene TRBV7-8; 7 nucleotides line up with TRBD1. The CDR3 runs 15 residues. V shed 5 bases and J 4 bases; nucleotides not matched to a gene: 7. The germline V gene encodes CDR1 SGHVS and CDR2 FQNEAQ. In DNA form, the CDR3 reads TGTGCCAGCAGCCAGGACAGGCGGCGCACCGGGGAGCTGTTTTTT. It encodes CASSQDRRRTGELFF.

As DNA, the CDR3 is TGTGCCATCAGTGAGCGGCAGGGGAGTTACGGCTACACCTTC. Its translation is CAISERQGSYGYTF. This chain connects TRBV10-3 to TRBJ1-2; maybe TRBD1 (6 bases). The ends were cut back, 2 bases at V and 8 bases at J, with 15 bases in the middle. Germline V gives CDR1 ENHRY, CDR2 SYGVKD. The CDR3 consists of 14 residues.

This sequence joins TRBV6-6 and TRBJ1-2, with 8 nucleotides matching TRBD1. This CDR3 has 16 residues. Germline V gene sequence: CDR1 MNHNY, CDR2 SVGAGI (reference sequence). V gave up 6 bases and J gave up 6 bases; unmatched junction bases: 15. The CDR3 nucleotides read TGTGCCAGCAGACGCCCTGGGACAGGCCGCCTCCATGGCTACACCTTC. Translation: CASRRPGTGRLHGYTF.

The rearrangement links TRBV6-1 to TRBJ1-5; TRBD1 matches 8 bases. Trimming took 5 bases from V and 7 from J; bases not matched to a gene: 7. The CDR3 sequence is 14 residues long. CDR1 and CDR2 (germline): MNHNS, SASEGT. CDR3 loop: CASSRQGSGQPQHF. The CDR3, as DNA: TGTGCCAGCAGTCGACAGGGGTCGGGGCAGCCCCAGCATTTT.

This chain links TRBV25-1 with TRBJ1-2; no clear D. The CDR3 extends over 13 amino acids. The V end lost 4 bases, the J end lost 4 bases, and 10 bases lay between the germline ends. The germline CDR1 and CDR2 sequences are MGHDK and SYGVNS. CDR3 DNA: TGTGCCAGCAGTGTAACGGGGAGCTATGGCTACACCTTC. Translated: CASSVTGSYGYTF.

This chain joins TRBV5-1 and TRBJ1-5; TRBD1 matches 8 bases. The V gene's germline CDR1 is SGHRS and CDR2 YFSETQ. This CDR3 region has 15 residues. V dropped 4 bases and J dropped 1; count of bases not matched to a gene: 4. For the CDR3, the DNA is TGCGCCAGCAGCACCACAGGGGGAAGCAATCAGCCCCAGCATTTT. This gives the protein CASSTTGGSNQPQHF.

Comments on this clone: Other DNA sequences in the same sample also yield this CDR3. The chain uses TRBV18 and TRBJ1-1; D gene uncertain. Trimming stripped 6 bases from V and 5 bases from J, with 10 bases between. In germline, CDR1 is KGHSH, CDR2 LQKENI. The CDR3 runs to 12 residues. This CDR3 is CASSPSGTEAFF. CDR3 nucleotide sequence: TGTGCCAGCTCCCCCAGTGGTACTGAAGCTTTCTTT.

The chain has TRBV12-5 and TRBJ2-6, with TRBD1 matching over 7 bases. Germline CDR1 and CDR2: LGHNT and FRNRAP. The trim removed 4 bases at V and 0 bases at J, leaving 9 bases unmatched. This CDR3 comprises 18 residues. Here the CDR3 DNA reads TGTGCTAGTGGTTCTCTTACAGGGGTTCCCTCTGGGGCCAACGTCCTGACTTTC. The encoded protein is CASGSLTGVPSGANVLTF. Complete variable domain (other parts from reference TRBV12-5 and TRBJ2-6): DARVTQTPRHKVTEMGQEVTMRCQPILGHNTVFWYRQTMMQGLELLAYFRNRAPLDDSGMPKDRFSAEMPDATLATLKIQPSEPRDSAVYFCASGSLTGVPSGANVLTFGAGSRLTVL.

The chain has TRBV7-9 and TRBJ2-7, with 13 nucleotides matching TRBD2. V gave up 0 bases and J gave up 0 bases; unmatched junction bases: 2. The germline V gene has CDR1 SEHNR and CDR2 FQNEAQ (reference sequence). The CDR3 extends over 17 amino acids. This chain's CDR3 is CASSLARTSGSSYEQYF. DNA for the CDR3: TGTGCCAGCAGCTTAGCTCGGACTAGCGGGAGCTCCTACGAGCAGTACTTC.

V is TRBV6-5 and J is TRBJ2-2, with 9 nucleotides matching TRBD2. This CDR3 spans 15 amino acids. CDR1 MNHEY and CDR2 SVGAGI come from the germline V gene. Unmatched junction bases numbered 3, after V lost 0 bases and J lost 7 bases. The CDR3 protein is CASSYSTSGLGELFF. CDR3 nucleotides: TGTGCCAGCAGTTACTCGACTAGCGGCCTCGGGGAGCTGTTTTTT.

The V and J genes are TRBV30 and TRBJ2-2, with 10 positions matching TRBD2. V was pared by 5 bases and J by 8 bases, with 11 bases of the junction left unmatched. The germline CDR1 and CDR2 sequences are GTSNPN and SVGIG (reference sequence). CDR3 size: 15 residues. In DNA form, the CDR3 reads TGTGCCTGGCACCCGGGACTAGCGCCTGTGGGGGAGCTGTTTTTT. This gives the protein CAWHPGLAPVGELFF.

CDR3 coding DNA: TGCGCCAGCAGCTTACAGCCCAATGAGCAGTTCTTC. It encodes CASSLQPNEQFF. The V and J genes are TRBV5-1 and TRBJ2-1, with D uncertain. Trimming took 2 bases from V and 6 from J, leaving 6 bases between them. The CDR3 loop spans 12 amino acids. The germline V gene encodes CDR1 SGHRS and CDR2 YFSETQ.

J is TRBJ2-3 and V is TRBV7-8; TRBD2 aligns across 12 bases. CDR3 length: 17 residues. The germline V gene has CDR1 SGHVS and CDR2 FQNEAQ. The trim removed 5 bases at V and 4 bases at J, leaving 10 bases unmatched. This chain's CDR3 is CASSPKTSGRWADTQYF. In DNA, the CDR3 is TGTGCCAGCAGCCCGAAGACTAGCGGGAGATGGGCAGATACGCAGTATTTT.

J is TRBJ2-1 and V is TRBV13, with D unclear. CDR1 is PRHDT, CDR2 FYEKMQ, per germline (reference sequence). The V end lost 6 bases, the J end lost 0 bases, and 6 bases lay between the germline ends. The CDR3 is made up of 13 amino acids. CDR3 DNA sequence: TGTGCCAGCAGAGGAGCCTCCTACAATGAGCAGTTCTTC. Its protein is CASRGASYNEQFF.

This clone was picked up a small number of times. The chain joins TRBV5-5 to TRBJ2-7; the match to TRBD1 covers 9 bases. CDR3 length: 14 residues. J was trimmed by 3 bases and V by 4 bases; bases with no gene match: 5. CDR1 SGHKS and CDR2 YYEKEE come from the germline V gene (reference sequence). This CDR3 is CASSRDRVGYEQYF. In DNA, the CDR3 is TGTGCCAGCAGCAGGGACAGGGTCGGCTACGAGCAGTACTTC.

The genes are TRBV9 and TRBJ1-5; 9 positions match TRBD1. Trimming took 5 bases from V and 4 from J; bases not matched to a gene: 7. Per the germline V gene, CDR1 is SGDLS and CDR2 is YYNGEE. The CDR3 length is 15 residues. The CDR3: CASSLQGALNQPQHF. The CDR3 nucleotides read TGTGCCAGCAGTTTACAGGGGGCTCTGAATCAGCCCCAGCATTTT.

This rearrangement joins TRBV2 to TRBJ1-2, with 8 bases that match TRBD1. This CDR3 comprises 14 residues. V gave up 4 bases and J gave up 5 bases; unmatched junction bases: 6. Germline assignment: CDR1 SNHLY and CDR2 FYNNEI. CDR3 sequence reads: CASSADREGYGYTF. The DNA for the CDR3 is TGTGCCAGCAGTGCGGACAGGGAGGGATATGGCTACACCTTC. Full variable domain (outside the CDR3, taken from reference TRBV2 and TRBJ1-2): EPEVTQTPSHQVTQMGQEVILRCVPISNHLYFYWYRQILGQKVEFLVSFYNNEISEKSEIFDDQFSVERPDGSNFTLKIRSTKLEDSAMYFCASSADREGYGYTFGSGTRLTVV.

This sequence joins TRBV6-6 and TRBJ2-3, with 7 bases matching TRBD1. The germline CDR1 and CDR2 sequences are MNHNY and SVGAGI (reference sequence). V was pared by 6 bases and J by 2 bases, with 8 bases of the junction left unmatched. The CDR3 is 15 amino acids. The CDR3 reads CASSRTGDPTDTQYF. As DNA, the CDR3 is TGTGCCAGCAGCCGCACAGGGGACCCCACAGATACGCAGTATTTT.

The V and J genes are TRBV28 and TRBJ2-7, with 12 nucleotides matching TRBD2. Germline lookup yields CDR1 MDHEN and CDR2 SYDVKM. Germline trimming cut 5 bases from V and 0 bases from J; bases unmatched to any gene: 5. This CDR3 contains 16 residues. CDR3 DNA sequence: TGTGCCAGCAGTCTCCCGACTAGCGGGGGCTCCTACGAGCAGTACTTC. This gives the protein CASSLPTSGGSYEQYF. Variable domain in full (rest from reference TRBV28 and TRBJ2-7): DVKVTQSSRYLVKRTGEKVFLECVQDMDHENMFWYRQDPGLGLRLIYFSYDVKMKEKGDIPEGYSVSREKKERFSLILESASTNQTSMYLCASSLPTSGGSYEQYFGPGTRLTVT.

Written as DNA, the CDR3 is TGTGCCAGCAATTTCGGGGAGGGGACTGAAGCTTTCTTT. This gives the protein CASNFGEGTEAFF. V gene TRBV6-1 combines with J gene TRBJ1-1; possibly TRBD1 for D (5 bases). The CDR3 consists of 13 residues. The germline CDR1 and CDR2 sequences are MNHNS and SASEGT. Trimming removed 7 bases from V and 5 bases from J, with 14 bases in between.

This clone appeared a few times. CDR3 DNA sequence: TGCGCCAGCAGACCAGATAACACCGGGGAGCTGTTTTTT. Encoded protein: CASRPDNTGELFF. The chain uses TRBV5-1 and TRBJ2-2; D uncertain. There are 13 residues in the CDR3. CDR1 and CDR2 from the germline V gene are SGHRS and YFSETQ. V was trimmed by 5 bases and J by 2 bases, leaving 7 bases between them. The full variable domain, rest sourced from reference TRBV5-1 and TRBJ2-2, is KAGVTQTPRYLIKTRGQQVTLSCSPISGHRSVSWYQQTPGQGLQFLFEYFSETQRNKGNFPGRFSGRQFSNSRSEMNVSTLELGDSALYLCASRPDNTGELFFGEGSRLTVL.

The chain recombines TRBV2 with TRBJ2-7, with D possibly matching TRBD1 (6 bases). Germline CDR1 is SNHLY and CDR2 is FYNNEI. The CDR3 spans 15 residues. The germline V and J ends were trimmed by 3 bases and 2 bases, with 14 bases remaining between them. CDR3: CASSEGAAGAYEQYF. The CDR3 nucleotides are TGTGCCAGCAGTGAGGGGGCAGCAGGGGCCTACGAGCAGTACTTC.

The rearrangement uses TRBV5-1 and TRBJ1-1, with a weak D call TRBD1 (6 bases). The CDR3 loop spans 14 amino acids. V lost 3 bases to trimming and J lost 4 bases, with 13 bases between them. Per germline, CDR1 SGHRS and CDR2 YFSETQ. The chain's CDR3 is CASSWEGQGTEAFF. In DNA, the CDR3 is TGCGCCAGCAGCTGGGAGGGACAAGGCACTGAAGCTTTCTTT.

This chain joins TRBV4-3 and TRBJ2-3, with 7 bases matching TRBD1. Germline assignment: CDR1 LGHNA and CDR2 YSLEER. V shed 4 bases and J 1 base; nucleotides not matched to a gene: 11. This CDR3 is built from 17 residues. The chain's CDR3 is CASSPLPVGQGTDTQYF. In nucleotides, the CDR3 is TGCGCCAGCAGCCCCCTACCCGTTGGACAGGGCACAGATACGCAGTATTTT.

The chain combines TRBV28 with TRBJ1-2; tentatively, D is TRBD1 (6 bases). Trimming removed 2 bases at V and 4 bases at J, with 14 bases between. This CDR3 contains 15 residues. Germline assignment: CDR1 MDHEN and CDR2 SYDVKM. The CDR3: CASSLETGQTYGYTF. The CDR3 nucleotides are TGTGCCAGCAGTTTAGAGACAGGTCAGACCTATGGCTACACCTTC.

V gene TRBV19 combines with J gene TRBJ2-1; D is perhaps TRBD2 (5 bases). Germline CDR1 LNHDA, CDR2 SQIVND (reference sequence). V was pared by 7 bases and J by 2 bases, with 9 bases between. CDR3 length: 13 amino acids. DNA for the CDR3: TGTGCCAGTAATGGGAGTCCCTACAATGAGCAGTTCTTC. Amino acids: CASNGSPYNEQFF.

The V gene is TRBV10-2, the J gene TRBJ2-3; a weak D match, TRBD1 (5 bases). The ends were cut back, 6 bases at V and 2 bases at J, with 12 bases in the middle. Germline CDR1 WSHSY, CDR2 SAAADI. This CDR3 contains 14 residues. CDR3 residues: CASRHDSYTDTQYF. The CDR3 bases are TGCGCCAGCAGACACGACAGTTACACAGATACGCAGTATTTT.